The 23 T cell receptor beta chains below all came from one sample that was sequenced in a study of T cells in Graves' hyperthyroidism and ophthalmopathy. Amplified TCR beta CDR3 regions derived from RNA transcripts. A set of HTBI primers served as the primers for a first-round RT-PCR of the TCR CDR3. In TCRdb, the multiplex PCR reads were re-called with MiXCR into one record per CDR3 protein. This sample has approximately 640,000 distinct CDR3 sequences, with nearly 45% found just once. The sequenced sample was peripheral blood or thyroid tissue (not recorded which). The receptors were gathered from an adult man with Graves' disease, either hyperthyroidism or ophthalmopathy (not recorded which).

V is TRBV6-1 and J is TRBJ2-2, with TRBD1 identical over 9 bases. The J segment lost 3 bases and the V segment lost 7 bases, leaving 3 bases of the junction unmatched. Per the germline V gene, CDR1 is MNHNS and CDR2 is SASEGT. The length of the CDR3 is 14 residues. The CDR3 protein is CASTDRGDTGELFF. The CDR3 nucleotides read TGTGCCAGCACTGACAGGGGGGACACCGGGGAGCTGTTTTTT.

V is TRBV2 and J is TRBJ1-1; a possible D gene is TRBD1 (5 bases). There are 14 residues in the CDR3. Germline CDR1 reads SNHLY; CDR2 reads FYNNEI. V was clipped by 6 bases and J by 6 bases, with 17 bases between them. The CDR3 here is CASSQAGLGAEAFF. The DNA for the CDR3 is TGTGCCAGCAGCCAAGCAGGGTTAGGCGCTGAAGCTTTCTTT.

The chain has TRBV7-9 and TRBJ1-2, with TRBD1 as a possible D gene (5 bases). The CDR3 is made up of 15 amino acids. Germline V lookup: CDR1 SEHNR, CDR2 FQNEAQ (reference sequence). V shed 0 bases and J shed 4 bases, with 12 bases lying between them. DNA of the CDR3: TGTGCCAGCAGCTTAGCTCCGGGGGTTGGCTATGGCTACACCTTC. Translating gives CASSLAPGVGYGYTF.

Of note for this clonotype: One junction end does not reproduce the germline sequence, and a read error may be involved. The chain recombines TRBV24-1 with TRBJ1-2; D ambiguous. Germline V gene sequence: CDR1 KGHDR, CDR2 SFDVKD. The CDR3 extends over 12 amino acids. This CDR3 reads CASSSRSYGYTF. The CDR3 DNA follows: TGTGCCAGCAGTTCCCGGAGCTATGGCTACACCTTC.

Of note for this clonotype: A much bigger clone sits one base away, suggesting this may be a read error. The chain uses TRBV11-1 and TRBJ1-2; possibly TRBD1 for D (6 bases). The CDR3 spans 14 residues. Trimming took 3 bases from V and 8 from J, leaving 16 bases between them. Germline V lookup: CDR1 SGHAT, CDR2 FQDESV (reference sequence). Here the CDR3 reads CASSLTVTGGGYTF. The DNA for the CDR3 is TGTGCCAGCAGCTTGACCGTGACAGGAGGCGGCTACACCTTC.

The V gene is TRBV20-1, the J gene TRBJ1-2; TRBD1 might be the D (6 bases). The CDR3 covers 12 residues. Germline loops: CDR1 DFQATT, CDR2 SNEGSKA (reference sequence). V dropped 6 bases and J dropped 1 base, with 9 bases sitting between them. The CDR3: CSAPGDNYGYTF. Here the CDR3 DNA reads TGCAGTGCCCCAGGGGATAACTATGGCTACACCTTC.

This clonotype was observed at least ten times. V usage is TRBV5-1 and J usage is TRBJ1-1, with D tentatively TRBD1 (5 bases). V lost 5 bases and J lost 1, with 9 bases in between. The CDR3 covers 13 residues. Germline CDR1 and CDR2: SGHRS and YFSETQ. The CDR3 DNA reads TGCGCCAGCAGAGTGGGACGGAACACTGAAGCTTTCTTT. It yields the protein CASRVGRNTEAFF.

This clonotype was seen more than once but under ten times. The gene calls are TRBV20-1 and TRBJ1-1; unclear D gene. Trimming cost V 4 bases and J 6 bases, with 15 bases left between them. This CDR3 has 13 residues. The germline CDR1 and CDR2 sequences are DFQATT and SNEGSKA (reference sequence). The CDR3 reads CSAMSTRSPEAFF. The CDR3 DNA is TGCAGTGCTATGAGTACAAGGAGCCCTGAAGCTTTCTTT.

The V gene is TRBV14, the J gene TRBJ1-6, with D possibly matching TRBD1 (5 bases). Trimming took 6 bases from V and 9 from J, leaving 18 bases between them. There are 15 residues in the CDR3. Germline CDR1 reads SGHDN; CDR2 reads FVKESK. The CDR3 DNA reads TGTGCCAGCAGTCCAATCAGGGAGAGGGTTTCACCCCTCCACTTT. This sequence encodes CASSPIRERVSPLHF.

This clonotype was seen only once. A junction boundary mismatches the germline segment, possibly from a read error. The chain employs TRBV10-3 and TRBJ2-7; 7 positions match TRBD1. Germline V gene lookup returns CDR1 ENHRY and CDR2 SYGVKD. The CDR3 is 9 residues long. The CDR3 sequence is CAITGTVQF. CDR3 nucleotide sequence: TGTGCCATCACCGGGACAGTCCAATTC.

This clonotype was counted many times. The chain couples TRBV28 to TRBJ1-2; 10 nucleotides align to TRBD1. V dropped 7 bases and J dropped 7; count of bases not matched to a gene: 3. The CDR3 contains 12 residues. The V gene's germline CDR1 is MDHEN and CDR2 SYDVKM. The CDR3 sequence is CASTGQGFGYTF. For the CDR3, the DNA is TGTGCCAGCACGGGACAGGGGTTTGGCTACACCTTC.

This chain links TRBV7-9 with TRBJ1-1, with D maybe TRBD1 (6 bases). The length of the CDR3 is 13 residues. Between the trimmed V and J ends, which lost 5 bases and 3 bases, there was a span of 10 bases. Germline V gene lookup returns CDR1 SEHNR and CDR2 FQNEAQ (reference sequence). CDR3 bases: TGTGCCAGCAGCCGGACAGAAGACACTGAAGCTTTCTTT. This codes for CASSRTEDTEAFF.

The V gene is TRBV7-9, the J gene TRBJ1-3; a possible D gene is TRBD1 (6 bases). Germline CDR1 reads SEHNR; CDR2 reads FQNEAQ (reference sequence). Trimming stripped 5 bases from V and 7 bases from J, with 12 bases between. This CDR3 is 13 amino acids long. The CDR3: CASSHRVMNTIYF. CDR3 sequence (DNA): TGTGCCAGCAGCCACAGGGTCATGAACACCATATATTTT.

This chain joins TRBV7-9 and TRBJ1-5; D is uncertain. Germline-derived CDR1 and CDR2 are SEHNR and FQNEAQ (reference sequence). The V and J ends lost 7 bases and 1 base respectively, with 14 bases between them. The CDR3 extends over 15 amino acids. The chain's CDR3 is CASTLPGLSNQPQHF. CDR3 nucleotides: TGTGCCAGCACCCTCCCGGGCCTCAGCAATCAGCCCCAGCATTTT.

This chain uses TRBV10-2 with TRBJ1-5; possible D gene TRBD1, 5 bases. The germline CDR1 and CDR2 sequences are WSHSY and SAAADI. Trimming took 7 bases from V and 0 from J, leaving 13 bases between them. The CDR3 has 15 amino acids. CDR3 protein: CASTQGTNSNQPQHF. As DNA, the CDR3 is TGCGCCAGCACTCAGGGCACTAATAGCAATCAGCCCCAGCATTTT.

This clonotype was detected a few times. The chain joins TRBV2 to TRBJ1-5, with 9 bases aligning to TRBD1. The CDR3 is 15 amino acids. Losses at the gene ends were 4 bases for V and 1 base for J; bases not matched to a gene: 2. Germline-derived CDR1 and CDR2 are SNHLY and FYNNEI. This chain's CDR3 is CASSGDRESNQPQHF. CDR3 coding DNA: TGTGCCAGCAGTGGGGACAGGGAAAGCAATCAGCCCCAGCATTTT.

This clonotype has more than one count but fewer than ten. In nucleotides, the CDR3 is TGTGCCAGCAGTCGGACTAGCGGGTTCTACGAGCAGTACTTC. Its protein is CASSRTSGFYEQYF. J is TRBJ2-7 and V is TRBV6-5; the match to TRBD2 covers 11 bases. Trimming removed 5 bases from V and 3 bases from J; junction bases left unmatched: 3. This CDR3 spans 14 amino acids. Looked up from germline, CDR1 is MNHEY and CDR2 is SVGAGI.

CDR3 bases: TGCAGTGCTACGACAGGGGCTGTCACTGAAGCTTTCTTT. Translation: CSATTGAVTEAFF. The chain is built from TRBV20-1 and TRBJ1-1; 8 nucleotides match TRBD1. This CDR3 comprises 13 residues. Germline values: CDR1 DFQATT, CDR2 SNEGSKA (reference sequence). V gave up 4 bases and J gave up 4 bases; unmatched junction bases: 5.

This clonotype was detected ten times or more. The V gene is TRBV7-2, the J gene TRBJ2-7; the D gene is possibly TRBD2 (6 bases). The V gene's germline CDR1 is SGHTA and CDR2 FQGNSA. The CDR3 spans 13 residues. V lost 5 bases and J 4 bases, leaving 12 bases between the germline ends. In DNA form, the CDR3 reads TGTGCCAGCAGCCCGACTAGTAGGTACGAGCAGTACTTC. Translation gives CASSPTSRYEQYF.

This clonotype was counted a few times. This chain links TRBV2 with TRBJ1-2; D unresolved. V was clipped by 6 bases and J by 1 base, with 9 bases between them. Germline V lookup: CDR1 SNHLY, CDR2 FYNNEI. This CDR3 region has 13 residues. Here the CDR3 reads CASRSVINYGYTF. The CDR3 DNA is TGTGCCAGCAGGAGTGTCATTAACTATGGCTACACCTTC.

This clonotype was observed many times. The chain is built from TRBV7-8 and TRBJ2-6, with 7 bases fitting TRBD1. Germline CDR1 and CDR2: SGHVS and FQNEAQ. J gave up 0 bases and V 1 base, and 9 bases lay outside the gene matches. This CDR3 is built from 19 residues. The CDR3 loop is CASSLGTTGPFSGANVLTF. The CDR3 DNA reads as TGTGCCAGCAGCTTAGGGACGACAGGGCCTTTCTCTGGGGCCAACGTCCTGACTTTC.

CDR3 DNA sequence: TGTGCCAGTAGTATACAGGCGCCCTACGAGCAGTACTTC. Translated, it gives CASSIQAPYEQYF. The chain has TRBV19 and TRBJ2-7; D uncertain. Trimming pared 2 bases from V and 2 bases from J, leaving 7 bases between. CDR3 length equals 13 residues. Germline values: CDR1 LNHDA, CDR2 SQIVND (reference sequence).

Written as DNA, the CDR3 is TGTGCCAGCAGGACAGGGAGGGACAGGGATGGCTACACCTTC. Residues: CASRTGRDRDGYTF. The genes are TRBV12-3 or TRBV12-4 and TRBJ1-2; 9 nucleotides line up with TRBD1. This CDR3 is built from 14 residues. The ends lost 6 bases at V and 6 bases at J; junction bases unmatched: 8.